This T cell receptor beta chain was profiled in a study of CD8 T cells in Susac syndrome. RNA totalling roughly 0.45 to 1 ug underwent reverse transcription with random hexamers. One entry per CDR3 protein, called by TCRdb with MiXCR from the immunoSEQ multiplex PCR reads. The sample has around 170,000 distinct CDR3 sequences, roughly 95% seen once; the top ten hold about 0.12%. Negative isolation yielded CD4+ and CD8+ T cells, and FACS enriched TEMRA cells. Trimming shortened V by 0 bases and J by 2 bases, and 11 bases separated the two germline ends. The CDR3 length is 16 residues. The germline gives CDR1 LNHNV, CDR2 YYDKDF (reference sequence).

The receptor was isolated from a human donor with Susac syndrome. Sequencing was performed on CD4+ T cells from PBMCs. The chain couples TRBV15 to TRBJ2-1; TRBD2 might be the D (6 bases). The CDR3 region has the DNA TGTGCCACCAGCAGAGATCGGGACTCAGCCTACAATGAGCAGTTCTTC. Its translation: CATSRDRDSAYNEQFF.